This T cell receptor (beta chain) was retrieved from a study of prognosis after radiotherapy for stage I lung cancer. The authors amplified TCR beta CDR3 from genomic DNA using two-round multiplex PCR. It was primers specific to each TRBV and TRBJ gene that first-round PCR used. One entry per CDR3 protein, called by TCRdb with MiXCR from the multiplex PCR reads. This sample has 25,000 to 35,000 distinct CDR3 sequences, with around 42% found just once. The CDR3 has 17 residues. V was pared by 5 bases and J by 0 bases, with 14 bases between. Germline loops: CDR1 MNHEY, CDR2 SMNVEV (reference sequence). On this clonotype itself: The antigen remains unidentified.

Study observations and caveats: Patients with distant metastases had lower Shannon entropy after stereotactic body radiation therapy.

The chain uses TRBV27 and TRBJ1-6; possible D gene TRBD1, 5 bases. This TCR derives from a donor of 50 years or more with non-small cell lung cancer. The sequencing used PBMCs, collected before or after stereotactic body radiation therapy (not recorded which). The CDR3 region has the DNA TGTGCCAGCAGTGTCAATCCCGGGGGCTCCTATAATTCACCCCTCCACTTT. It yields the protein CASSVNPGGSYNSPLHF.